The 18 T cell receptor beta chains below come from one sample, sequenced in a study of cytomegalovirus exposure and HLA in healthy donors. Only in-frame clones appear in the TCRdb table, and some are missing; sequencing was by immunoSEQ multiplex PCR. This sample yields 150,000 to 200,000 clones, of which about three quarters are seen a single time; roughly 1.2% belongs to the top ten. The sample comprised PBMCs. The receptors originated from a woman under 40 in good health and CMV-seronegative.

This sequence joins TRBV11-3 and TRBJ2-3, with D maybe TRBD2 (5 bases). The V and J ends lost 1 base and 3 bases respectively, with 5 bases between them. The CDR3 is made up of 13 amino acids. In germline, CDR1 is SGHNT, CDR2 YENEEA. CDR3 nucleotides: TGTGCCAGCAGCTTAGGAGGGACAGATACGCAGTATTTT. It encodes CASSLGGTDTQYF.

This chain joins TRBV5-1 and TRBJ1-1; the D gene is possibly TRBD1 (5 bases). Per germline, CDR1 SGHRS and CDR2 YFSETQ. The V end lost 1 base, the J end lost 5 bases, and 9 bases lay between the germline ends. The CDR3 is made up of 13 amino acids. CDR3 residues: CASSLLGDTEAFF. The CDR3 region has the DNA TGCGCCAGCAGCTTGTTAGGGGATACTGAAGCTTTCTTT.

The rearrangement uses TRBV29-1 and TRBJ1-2; a weak D match, TRBD1 (6 bases). This CDR3 region has 15 residues. Germline CDR1 reads SQVTM; CDR2 reads ANQGSEA. V was cut by 1 base and J by 7 bases, with 19 bases left in between. This CDR3 is CSVEAGTKTGIGYTF. The CDR3 DNA reads as TGCAGCGTTGAAGCGGGGACAAAGACGGGCATTGGCTACACCTTC.

This rearrangement joins TRBV28 to TRBJ1-4, with a tentative D call TRBD1 (5 bases). The CDR3 runs 16 residues. Germline lookup yields CDR1 MDHEN and CDR2 SYDVKM. V was trimmed by 8 bases and J by 4 bases, leaving 20 bases between them. The DNA of the CDR3 is TGTGCCAGCTTGGAGGGGTTGGGACTTGATAATGAAAAACTGTTTTTT. Its translation is CASLEGLGLDNEKLFF.

V usage is TRBV9 and J usage is TRBJ2-1; 11 bases align to TRBD1. Germline V CDR1 and CDR2: SGDLS, YYNGEE. The CDR3 is 15 amino acids. The ends lost 4 bases at V and 4 bases at J; junction bases unmatched: 4. In nucleotides, the CDR3 is TGTGCCAGCAGCCTTGGACAGGGGGCATACAATGAGCAGTTCTTC. Its translation: CASSLGQGAYNEQFF.

V gene TRBV12-5 combines with J gene TRBJ1-2, with D tentatively TRBD1 (5 bases). Between the trimmed V and J ends, which lost 3 bases and 7 bases, there was a span of 12 bases. The germline V gene encodes CDR1 LGHNT and CDR2 FRNRAP. The CDR3 runs to 13 residues. CDR3 residues: CASGFGVGPGYTF. The CDR3 DNA reads TGTGCTAGTGGTTTCGGTGTGGGGCCTGGCTACACCTTC.

This rearrangement joins TRBV10-3 to TRBJ2-7; 7 bases are shared with TRBD2. J lost 0 bases, V lost 10 bases, and 6 bases had no gene match. Germline CDR1 is ENHRY and CDR2 is SYGVKD. The length of the CDR3 is 13 residues. CDR3 protein: CATGGYSSYEQYF. The CDR3 region has the DNA TGTGCCACGGGGGGATATAGCTCCTACGAGCAGTACTTC.

The rearrangement joins TRBV6-6 to TRBJ1-6; D is possibly TRBD1 (5 bases). The CDR3 has 15 amino acids. Germline V gene data show CDR1 as MNHNY and CDR2 as SVGAGI (reference sequence). The V gene lost 10 bases and the J gene lost 0 bases, with 13 bases spanning the gap. CDR3 DNA sequence: TGTGCCATCAAACAGGACCTCTCCTATAATTCACCCCTCCACTTT. As protein: CAIKQDLSYNSPLHF.

This chain links TRBV7-8 with TRBJ1-5; no clear D gene. CDR1 and CDR2 (germline): SGHVS, FQNEAQ. This CDR3 contains 16 residues. V lost 1 base and J lost 0, with 10 bases in between. The CDR3 DNA sequence: TGTGCCAGCAGCTTAGGGGTACAGTATAGCAATCAGCCCCAGCATTTT. Protein sequence: CASSLGVQYSNQPQHF.

The rearrangement uses TRBV5-4 and TRBJ1-2; D might be TRBD1 (6 bases). This CDR3 is 17 amino acids long. Trimming shortened V by 1 base and J by 1 base, and 17 bases separated the two germline ends. CDR1 and CDR2 from the germline V gene are SGHNT and YYREEE (reference sequence). Here the CDR3 DNA reads TGTGCCAGCAGCTTGAACACAGGGCCCACCAGTAACTATGGCTACACCTTC. Amino acids: CASSLNTGPTSNYGYTF.

The rearrangement uses TRBV19 and TRBJ2-2, with a tentative D call TRBD2 (5 bases). This CDR3 contains 18 residues. CDR1 is LNHDA, CDR2 SQIVND, per germline (reference sequence). Trimming removed 0 bases at V and 3 bases at J, with 17 bases between. CDR3: CASSIDRGRLTDTGELFF. CDR3 in DNA: TGTGCCAGTAGTATAGATCGCGGGCGGTTAACGGACACCGGGGAGCTGTTTTTT.

This clone is a singleton in its sample. The V gene is TRBV5-1, the J gene TRBJ2-4; 9 nucleotides agree with TRBD2. The V gene's germline CDR1 is SGHRS and CDR2 YFSETQ. The CDR3 runs 17 residues. V dropped 0 bases and J dropped 3; count of bases not matched to a gene: 7. Written as DNA, the CDR3 is TGCGCCAGCAGCTTGGATATGCTAGCGGGACACAAAAACATTCAGTACTTC. It translates to CASSLDMLAGHKNIQYF.

The rearrangement joins TRBV18 to TRBJ2-1; tentatively, D is TRBD2 (5 bases). V gave up 6 bases and J gave up 8 bases, with 11 bases separating them. Germline V gene sequence: CDR1 KGHSH, CDR2 LQKENI. CDR3 size: 12 residues. The CDR3, as DNA: TGTGCCAGCTCCCTCGGACTGGATGAGCAGTTCTTC. Translating gives CASSLGLDEQFF.

The rearrangement links TRBV19 to TRBJ2-7; possibly TRBD1 for D (5 bases). This CDR3 is 15 amino acids long. The germline CDR1 and CDR2 sequences are LNHDA and SQIVND (reference sequence). Trimming removed 5 bases at V and 5 bases at J, with 19 bases between. CDR3 in DNA: TGTGCCAGTAGTGAGTCCGCGCAGGGTCGCAACGAGCAGTACTTC. Amino acids: CASSESAQGRNEQYF.

V usage is TRBV5-6 and J usage is TRBJ1-5; the D gene is possibly TRBD1 (6 bases). Trimming took off 2 bases at V and 5 bases at J, with 14 bases between the two ends. The CDR3 has 15 residues. CDR1 is SGHDT and CDR2 is YYEEEE in the germline V gene. CDR3 DNA sequence: TGTGCCAGCAGCTTCCTCGACAGGTACGATCAGCCCCAGCATTTT. This gives the protein CASSFLDRYDQPQHF.

The chain carries TRBV29-1 and TRBJ2-5; TRBD1 might be the D (5 bases). The germline V and J ends were trimmed by 1 base and 5 bases, with 14 bases remaining between them. Germline V lookup: CDR1 SQVTM, CDR2 ANQGSEA. This CDR3 has 14 amino acids. The CDR3 DNA reads TGCAGCGTTGAAGGGGGCATCGCAGTTGAGACCCAGTACTTC. Protein product: CSVEGGIAVETQYF. The variable domain in full, completed from reference TRBV29-1 and TRBJ2-5, reads SAVISQKPSRDICQRGTSLTIQCQVDSQVTMMFWYRQQPGQSLTLIATANQGSEATYESGFVIDKFPISRPNLTFSTLTVSNMSPEDSSIYLCSVEGGIAVETQYFGPGTRLLVL.

The chain couples TRBV21-1 to TRBJ2-5; TRBD2 was called by the table and not checked on the DNA. TRBV21-1 has pseudogene status. The CDR3 covers 13 residues. This CDR3 reads CASSKVGTSPPYF. For the CDR3, the DNA is TGTGCCAGCAGCAAAGTCGGGACTAGCCCTCCGTACTTC.

V and J are TRBV28 and TRBJ2-7; 10 positions match TRBD1. Germline CDR1 MDHEN, CDR2 SYDVKM. This CDR3 contains 14 residues. Trimming took 8 bases from V and 4 from J; bases not matched to a gene: 8. The DNA for the CDR3 is TGTGCCAGCCCTCAGGACAGGGGGACGTACGAGCAGTACTTC. The encoded protein is CASPQDRGTYEQYF.